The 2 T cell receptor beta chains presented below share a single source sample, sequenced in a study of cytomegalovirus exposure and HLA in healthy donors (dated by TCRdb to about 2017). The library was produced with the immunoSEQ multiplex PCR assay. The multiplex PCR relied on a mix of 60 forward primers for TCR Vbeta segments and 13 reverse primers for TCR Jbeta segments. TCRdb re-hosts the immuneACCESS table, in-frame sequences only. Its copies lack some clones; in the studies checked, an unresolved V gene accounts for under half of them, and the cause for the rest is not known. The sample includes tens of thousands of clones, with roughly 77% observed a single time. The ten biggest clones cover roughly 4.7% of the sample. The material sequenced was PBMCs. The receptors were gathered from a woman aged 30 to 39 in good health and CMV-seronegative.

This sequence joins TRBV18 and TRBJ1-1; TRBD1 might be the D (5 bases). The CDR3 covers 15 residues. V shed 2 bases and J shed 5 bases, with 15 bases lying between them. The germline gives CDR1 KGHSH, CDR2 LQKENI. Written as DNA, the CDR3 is TGTGCCAGCTCACCAGAGGGAGGGGTAAGGACTGAAGCTTTCTTT. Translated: CASSPEGGVRTEAFF.

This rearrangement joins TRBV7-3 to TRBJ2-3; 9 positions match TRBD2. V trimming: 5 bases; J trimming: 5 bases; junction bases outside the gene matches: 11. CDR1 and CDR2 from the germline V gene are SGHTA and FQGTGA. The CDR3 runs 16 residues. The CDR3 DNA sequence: TGTGCCAGCAGCCCCCGGGGAGCGGGGGGTGGAGATACGCAGTATTTT. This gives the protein CASSPRGAGGGDTQYF.